This passage covers 20 T cell receptor beta chains from one sample sequenced in a study of blood T cell repertoires in COVID-19. Sequencing used immunoSEQ multiplex PCR; TCRdb keeps in-frame clones, though not all of them. The table records 200,000 to 250,000 clones, approximately 90% of them present only once. Input material: PBMCs or T cells enriched from blood (not recorded which). The receptors derive from a young woman who had recovered from COVID-19.

The chain uses TRBV7-3 and TRBJ2-1; D is perhaps TRBD2 (6 bases). The CDR3 is made up of 18 amino acids. Germline V lookup: CDR1 SGHTA, CDR2 FQGTGA. The V gene lost 0 bases and the J gene lost 2 bases, with 17 bases spanning the gap. The CDR3 DNA is TGTGCCAGCAGCTTAACTTCCCTGGGGGACTTCGCCTACAATGAGCAGTTCTTC. Protein: CASSLTSLGDFAYNEQFF.

The chain recombines TRBV29-1 with TRBJ1-1; D might be TRBD1 (6 bases). CDR1 SQVTM and CDR2 ANQGSEA come from the germline V gene. CDR3 size: 13 residues. Deletions cut 5 bases from V and 1 base from J, with 11 bases between. The DNA of the CDR3 is TGCAGCGTTACGACAGGAGGGAACACTGAAGCTTTCTTT. Residues: CSVTTGGNTEAFF.

CDR3 nucleotides: TGTGCCAGCAGTCAAGACAGTAACTATGGCTACACCTTC. It yields the protein CASSQDSNYGYTF. V gene TRBV7-3 combines with J gene TRBJ1-2; the D gene is possibly TRBD1 (5 bases). Trimming shortened V by 6 bases and J by 1 base, and 9 bases separated the two germline ends. The CDR3 contains 13 residues. Germline V gene data show CDR1 as SGHTA and CDR2 as FQGTGA. Variable domain in full (rest from reference TRBV7-3 and TRBJ1-2): GAGVSQTPSNKVTEKGKYVELRCDPISGHTALYWYRQSLGQGPEFLIYFQGTGAADDSGLPNDRFFAVRPEGSVSTLKIQRTERGDSAVYLCASSQDSNYGYTFGSGTRLTVV.

This clone turned up a few times. This chain connects TRBV7-2 to TRBJ1-1; 10 nucleotides line up with TRBD1. Germline V gene data show CDR1 as SGHTA and CDR2 as FQGNSA. The V and J ends lost 5 bases and 0 bases, in that order; junction bases with no gene match: 6. The length of the CDR3 is 16 residues. CDR3 amino acids: CASSNPGQGLNTEAFF. In DNA, the CDR3 is TGTGCCAGCAGCAATCCGGGACAGGGGCTGAACACTGAAGCTTTCTTT.

The chain combines TRBV4-3 with TRBJ1-2; no definite D call. CDR1 LGHNA and CDR2 YSLEER come from the germline V gene. The CDR3 spans 13 residues. Trimming cost V 6 bases and J 5 bases, with 13 bases left between them. The CDR3 DNA sequence: TGCGCCAGCAGTGACGGCCTAGGATATGGCTACACCTTC. It codes for CASSDGLGYGYTF.

The V call is TRBV18, the J call TRBJ1-1; D is unresolved. V lost 2 bases, J lost 2 bases, and 9 bases lay in between. Germline CDR1 KGHSH, CDR2 LQKENI. CDR3 length equals 14 residues. The CDR3 here is CASSPNFENTEAFF. The CDR3 nucleotides are TGTGCCAGCTCACCAAACTTTGAAAACACTGAAGCTTTCTTT.

This chain joins TRBV9 and TRBJ1-2; 7 bases map to TRBD1. The V and J ends lost 0 bases and 8 bases, in that order; junction bases with no gene match: 16. This CDR3 is 17 amino acids long. Germline-derived CDR1 and CDR2 are SGDLS and YYNGEE. The CDR3 bases are TGTGCCAGCAGCGTAGATACCTGGGCAGGGGGACTTGAGGGCTACACCTTC. Translating it yields CASSVDTWAGGLEGYTF.

V and J are TRBV3-1 (or the pseudogene TRBV3-2) and TRBJ1-2, with 10 bases identical to TRBD1. The CDR3 covers 17 residues. Germline V lookup: CDR1 LGHDT, CDR2 YNNKEL (reference sequence). V trimming: 3 bases; J trimming: 4 bases; junction bases outside the gene matches: 11. The CDR3, as DNA: TGTGCCAGCAGCCATCTTAACCGGGACAGGGGATCCTATGGCTACACCTTC. This translates into CASSHLNRDRGSYGYTF.

The chain recombines TRBV5-1 with TRBJ1-3; 7 bases agree with TRBD1. The junction had 4 bases not matched to a gene; V was cut back by 4 bases and J by 0 bases. Germline V CDR1 and CDR2: SGHRS, YFSETQ. This CDR3 has 15 residues. CDR3 DNA: TGCGCCAGCAGCGCAAACAGGGGCTCTGGAAACACCATATATTTT. Translating it yields CASSANRGSGNTIYF.

The V call is TRBV4-1, the J call TRBJ1-2; TRBD1 agrees at 8 bases. This CDR3 contains 16 residues. The junction had 10 bases not matched to a gene; V was cut back by 3 bases and J by 4 bases. CDR1 is MGHRA and CDR2 is YSYEKL in the germline V gene. CDR3 nucleotide sequence: TGCGCCAGCAGCCACTCCGGACAGGGTCGTATCTATGGCTACACCTTC. Its translation is CASSHSGQGRIYGYTF.

The chain combines TRBV4-1 with TRBJ2-1; TRBD2 matches at 9 bases. Germline CDR1 MGHRA, CDR2 YSYEKL. The CDR3 length is 16 residues. The V and J ends lost 4 bases and 4 bases, in that order; junction bases with no gene match: 8. CDR3 protein: CASSLARSGGYNEQFF. CDR3 coding DNA: TGCGCCAGCAGCCTTGCCCGGAGCGGGGGGTACAATGAGCAGTTCTTC.

CDR3 loop: CASSTLNYGYTF. The DNA of the CDR3 is TGTGCCAGCTCAACTCTTAACTATGGCTACACCTTC. J is TRBJ1-2 and V is TRBV6-5; D not certain. CDR1 MNHEY and CDR2 SVGAGI come from the germline V gene. The CDR3 length is 12 residues. V was clipped by 8 bases and J by 1 base, with 8 bases between them.

Comment on this clone: The junction departs from germline at one end; a sequencing error may be responsible. The genes are TRBV7-2 and TRBJ1-1; 7 bases are shared with TRBD1. The CDR3 has 15 amino acids. Germline V gene data show CDR1 as SGHTA and CDR2 as FQGNSA. The CDR3 here is CASSLGGSLNTEAFF. CDR3 in DNA: TGTGCCAGCAGTTTAGGGGGCAGTTTGAACACTGAAGCTTTCTTT.

This clone showed up many times. The genes are TRBV4-2 and TRBJ1-3; 11 nucleotides align to TRBD1. This CDR3 has 17 amino acids. J gave up 0 bases and V 2 bases, and 3 bases lay outside the gene matches. Germline V gives CDR1 LGHNA, CDR2 YNFKEQ. Written as DNA, the CDR3 is TGTGCCAGCAGCCAAAGGACAGGGGGCTCCTCTGGAAACACCATATATTTT. Encoded protein: CASSQRTGGSSGNTIYF.

For this clone: This same CDR3 is encoded by further DNA sequences in the sample. The chain uses TRBV20-1 and TRBJ1-1, with a weak D call TRBD1 (6 bases). V lost 6 bases and J lost 4, with 9 bases in between. Germline lookup yields CDR1 DFQATT and CDR2 SNEGSKA (reference sequence). This CDR3 comprises 11 residues. The CDR3, as DNA: TGCAGTGCGGGCAGGGGCACTGAAGCTTTCTTT. This gives the protein CSAGRGTEAFF.

The chain combines TRBV13 with TRBJ2-7, with TRBD2 as a possible D gene (6 bases). Germline V CDR1 and CDR2: PRHDT, FYEKMQ (reference sequence). This CDR3 contains 18 residues. Trimming removed 5 bases from V and 2 bases from J, with 25 bases in between. The CDR3, as DNA: TGTGCCAGCAGCCCCGTCCCGGGACTCACAGAGGGAACCTACGAGCAGTACTTC. It specifies CASSPVPGLTEGTYEQYF.

The chain has TRBV9 and TRBJ2-3; tentatively, D is TRBD2 (6 bases). The CDR3 covers 17 residues. The ends were cut back, 0 bases at V and 1 base at J, with 15 bases in the middle. Germline V gives CDR1 SGDLS, CDR2 YYNGEE. CDR3 residues: CASSVEGGVGGTDTQYF. Here the CDR3 DNA reads TGTGCCAGCAGCGTAGAGGGCGGGGTAGGAGGCACAGATACGCAGTATTTT. The whole variable domain, filled in from reference TRBV9 and TRBJ2-3, reads DSGVTQTPKHLITATGQRVTLRCSPRSGDLSVYWYQQSLDQGLQFLIQYYNGEERAKGNILERFSAQQFPDLHSELNLSSLELGDSALYFCASSVEGGVGGTDTQYFGPGTRLTVL.

A remark on this clone: Other DNA variants within this sample encode the same CDR3. V usage is TRBV5-1 and J usage is TRBJ1-2, with TRBD1 matching over 7 bases. This CDR3 region has 14 residues. V lost 2 bases, J lost 2 bases, and 3 bases stayed unmatched. Per the germline V gene, CDR1 is SGHRS and CDR2 is YFSETQ. The DNA of the CDR3 is TGCGCCAGCAGCTTTAGACAGGGCAACTATGGCTACACCTTC. It is translated as CASSFRQGNYGYTF.

The genes are TRBV9 and TRBJ1-2, with D maybe TRBD1 (6 bases). The CDR3 contains 17 residues. Deletions cut 1 base from V and 4 bases from J, with 20 bases between. Germline V lookup: CDR1 SGDLS, CDR2 YYNGEE. The chain's CDR3 is CASSVKPDSAATYGYTF. CDR3 in DNA: TGTGCCAGCAGCGTAAAACCGGACAGCGCAGCGACCTATGGCTACACCTTC.

This chain links TRBV10-3 with TRBJ1-5; 8 bases line up with TRBD1. Germline V CDR1 and CDR2: ENHRY, SYGVKD. This CDR3 comprises 16 residues. V lost 2 bases, J lost 3 bases, and 6 bases stayed unmatched. In DNA form, the CDR3 reads TGTGCCATCAGTGAGACAGAGGACAGGGACAATCAGCCCCAGCATTTT. As protein: CAISETEDRDNQPQHF.